The 31 T cell receptor beta chains below were found in one sample sequenced in a study of technical replicates of blood from a few donors. Repertoires were generated with immunoSEQ multiplex PCR, while TCRdb's copy carries only in-frame clones and drops some. The sample holds around 16,000 clones; 65% to 85% are singletons and the top ten take under 15%. The sample consisted of PBMCs. These receptors all come from a human donor in good health.

This clone was seen only a few times. CDR3 bases: TGTGCCAGCAGCTTGTGGGCCGCCGCCTATGGCTACACCTTC. It codes for CASSLWAAAYGYTF. This rearrangement joins TRBV7-9 to TRBJ1-2; no clear D gene. Germline lookup yields CDR1 SEHNR and CDR2 FQNEAQ (reference sequence). V was pared by 3 bases and J by 4 bases, with 12 bases between. The CDR3 is 14 amino acids.

The V gene is TRBV25-1, the J gene TRBJ2-5; D is ambiguous. This CDR3 is 14 amino acids long. CDR1 and CDR2 from the germline V gene are MGHDK and SYGVNS. V dropped 8 bases and J dropped 0 bases, with 13 bases sitting between them. CDR3 in DNA: TGTGCCAGCTCCGATCGAGCGTACCAAGAGACCCAGTACTTC. As protein: CASSDRAYQETQYF.

The chain is built from TRBV30 and TRBJ2-1, with 9 bases that match TRBD1. The CDR3 runs 14 residues. Trimming at V came to 2 bases and at J to 6 bases, leaving 5 bases not matched to a gene. Germline CDR1 reads GTSNPN; CDR2 reads SVGIG (reference sequence). CDR3 bases: TGTGCCTGGAGTACAGGGGGCCGTGGCAATGAGCAGTTCTTC. The encoded protein is CAWSTGGRGNEQFF.

The chain has TRBV27 and TRBJ2-7; 7 positions match TRBD1. Germline lookup yields CDR1 MNHEY and CDR2 SMNVEV (reference sequence). This CDR3 has 14 residues. Germline trimming cut 2 bases from V and 2 bases from J; bases unmatched to any gene: 3. The CDR3 nucleotides read TGTGCCAGCAGTTTAGGACAGGCCGCCTACGAGCAGTACTTC. Translating gives CASSLGQAAYEQYF.

V is TRBV7-2 and J is TRBJ1-3, with 8 bases matching TRBD1. Germline CDR1 reads SGHTA; CDR2 reads FQGNSA. The CDR3 is 14 residues long. The J segment lost 4 bases and the V segment lost 5 bases, leaving 4 bases of the junction unmatched. In DNA, the CDR3 is TGTGCCAGCAGCGCCCGGGACAGGGGAAACACCATATATTTT. Amino acid sequence: CASSARDRGNTIYF.

The chain carries TRBV27 and TRBJ2-1; 9 bases agree with TRBD2. The CDR3 has 17 residues. V was clipped by 3 bases and J by 5 bases; unmatched bases: 11. Germline values: CDR1 MNHEY, CDR2 SMNVEV (reference sequence). The CDR3 loop reads CASSFIVGTSLNNEQFF. The CDR3 DNA reads as TGTGCCAGCAGTTTCATTGTGGGGACTAGCCTGAACAATGAGCAGTTCTTC.

The count of this clone is one. This chain uses TRBV5-1 with TRBJ2-7; TRBD1 matches 7 bases. CDR1 and CDR2 from the germline V gene are SGHRS and YFSETQ. The CDR3 runs 15 residues. The V gene end was trimmed by 0 bases and the J gene end by 4 bases; junction bases not matched to a gene: 7. The CDR3 nucleotides read TGCGCCAGCAGCTTGGACGGGACAGCGAGGTACGAGCAGTACTTC. Translating gives CASSLDGTARYEQYF.

This chain links TRBV19 with TRBJ2-1; tentatively, D is TRBD2 (6 bases). The germline gives CDR1 LNHDA, CDR2 SQIVND (reference sequence). Trimming left V 0 bases short and J 2 bases short, with 11 bases between. The CDR3 consists of 16 residues. CDR3 in amino acids: CASSIEEGYPYNEQFF. The CDR3 region has the DNA TGTGCCAGTAGTATAGAGGAGGGATACCCCTACAATGAGCAGTTCTTC.

The chain employs TRBV5-1 and TRBJ2-7; 7 nucleotides line up with TRBD1. After removal of 4 bases from V and 5 bases from J, the junction contained 6 bases not matched to a gene. The CDR3 runs 13 residues. In germline, CDR1 is SGHRS, CDR2 YFSETQ. The chain's CDR3 is CASSIRDRHEQYF. The CDR3 DNA is TGCGCCAGCAGCATCCGGGACAGACACGAGCAGTACTTC.

The CDR3 DNA is TGTGCCAGCAGCTTAGCCACTATCGTCTACGAGCAGTACTTC. The encoded protein is CASSLATIVYEQYF. The chain has TRBV7-9 and TRBJ2-7; D call uncertain. With 0 bases removed from V and 3 bases from J, the gap between germline ends came to 9 bases. The germline CDR1 and CDR2 sequences are SEHNR and FQNEAQ (reference sequence). This CDR3 is 14 amino acids long.

The rearrangement links TRBV19 to TRBJ2-1, with a weak D call TRBD2 (6 bases). The V end was cut by 6 bases, the J end by 0 bases, with 12 bases between. Germline lookup yields CDR1 LNHDA and CDR2 SQIVND (reference sequence). This CDR3 contains 15 residues. CDR3 protein: CASSGTLSSYNEQFF. CDR3 nucleotides: TGTGCCAGTAGCGGGACTCTTAGCTCCTACAATGAGCAGTTCTTC.

The gene calls are TRBV5-4 and TRBJ2-2, with D perhaps matching TRBD2 (5 bases). CDR3 length: 14 amino acids. Germline values: CDR1 SGHNT, CDR2 YYREEE (reference sequence). The V gene lost 3 bases and the J gene lost 6 bases, with 12 bases spanning the gap. CDR3 sequence reads: CASSSTSGAGELFF. The CDR3 DNA reads as TGTGCCAGCAGCTCCACTAGTGGGGCCGGGGAGCTGTTTTTT.

The chain carries TRBV30 and TRBJ2-1; TRBD2 is a possible D gene (5 bases). Germline CDR1 and CDR2: GTSNPN and SVGIG (reference sequence). The V and J ends lost 4 bases and 4 bases respectively, with 8 bases between them. This CDR3 has 12 residues. The CDR3 nucleotides read TGTGCCTGGACGGACTCTTACAATGAGCAGTTCTTC. It encodes CAWTDSYNEQFF. Using reference TRBV30 and TRBJ2-1 for the parts outside the CDR3, the full variable domain is SQTIHQWPATLVQPVGSPLSLECTVEGTSNPNLYWYRQAAGRGLQLLFYSVGIGQISSEVPQNLSASRPQDRQFILSSKKLLLSDSGFYLCAWTDSYNEQFFGPGTRLTVL.

V and J are TRBV7-9 and TRBJ1-1; a weak D match, TRBD1 (6 bases). The CDR3 has 14 residues. Germline values: CDR1 SEHNR, CDR2 FQNEAQ (reference sequence). Trimming removed 6 bases from V and 4 bases from J, with 15 bases in between. The CDR3 is CASSLQGRGTEAFF. CDR3 DNA: TGTGCCAGCAGTCTACAGGGTCGCGGCACTGAAGCTTTCTTT.

The V and J genes are TRBV5-1 and TRBJ2-7; 7 bases agree with TRBD1. The CDR3 runs to 15 residues. After removal of 0 bases from V and 4 bases from J, the junction contained 7 bases not matched to a gene. Germline lookup yields CDR1 SGHRS and CDR2 YFSETQ. The CDR3 sequence is CASSLGPGQQYEQYF. As DNA, the CDR3 is TGCGCCAGCAGCTTGGGTCCGGGACAGCAATACGAGCAGTACTTC.

The rearrangement links TRBV6-6 to TRBJ1-1; TRBD1 is a possible D gene (5 bases). Germline-derived CDR1 and CDR2 are MNHNY and SVGAGI (reference sequence). The CDR3 sequence is 14 residues long. Trimming left V 4 bases short and J 4 bases short, with 13 bases between. The CDR3 nucleotides read TGTGCCAGCAGTTTGGCTCCGGGGGGCACTGAAGCTTTCTTT. It is translated as CASSLAPGGTEAFF.

This chain joins TRBV5-1 and TRBJ2-1; the D gene is possibly TRBD1 (6 bases). Germline CDR1 SGHRS, CDR2 YFSETQ. Trimming pared 4 bases from V and 6 bases from J, leaving 17 bases between. The length of the CDR3 is 15 residues. CDR3 sequence: CASSAGQGLSNEQFF. CDR3 nucleotides: TGCGCCAGCAGCGCCGGGCAGGGGTTGAGCAATGAGCAGTTCTTC.

This sequence joins TRBV7-3 and TRBJ2-1; 13 nucleotides match TRBD2. Germline V CDR1 and CDR2: SGHTA, FQGTGA. The junction had 2 bases not matched to a gene; V was cut back by 4 bases and J by 8 bases. CDR3 length equals 14 residues. The CDR3 spells CASSSLAGGDEQFF. The CDR3 region has the DNA TGTGCCAGCAGCTCACTAGCGGGAGGGGATGAGCAGTTCTTC.

V is TRBV2 and J is TRBJ2-7; TRBD1 agrees at 7 bases. After removal of 2 bases from V and 0 bases from J, the junction contained 4 bases not matched to a gene. Germline CDR1 and CDR2: SNHLY and FYNNEI. This CDR3 is 15 amino acids long. Written as DNA, the CDR3 is TGTGCCAGCAGTGAATACGGGACAGCCTCCTACGAGCAGTACTTC. Translating gives CASSEYGTASYEQYF.

The chain links TRBV19 to TRBJ1-1, with unresolved D. Trimming left V 1 base short and J 6 bases short, with 9 bases between. CDR1 LNHDA and CDR2 SQIVND come from the germline V gene (reference sequence). The CDR3 loop spans 13 amino acids. CDR3 DNA: TGTGCCAGTAGTATAGTTGCTCGGGCTGAAGCTTTCTTT. Translated, it gives CASSIVARAEAFF.

This chain joins TRBV7-3 and TRBJ2-5; the match to TRBD1 covers 9 bases. The J segment lost 4 bases and the V segment lost 2 bases, leaving 11 bases of the junction unmatched. CDR1 SGHTA and CDR2 FQGTGA come from the germline V gene. This CDR3 is 17 amino acids long. The DNA for the CDR3 is TGTGCCAGCAGCTTATCTGGGACAGGGTGGGGGCGAGAGACCCAGTACTTC. It encodes CASSLSGTGWGRETQYF. Drawing the rest from reference TRBV7-3 and TRBJ2-5, the complete variable domain is GAGVSQTPSNKVTEKGKYVELRCDPISGHTALYWYRQSLGQGPEFLIYFQGTGAADDSGLPNDRFFAVRPEGSVSTLKIQRTERGDSAVYLCASSLSGTGWGRETQYFGPGTRLLVL.

The chain has TRBV7-6 and TRBJ2-5; 8 bases map to TRBD1. The CDR3 totals 13 residues. Germline V CDR1 and CDR2: SGHVS, FNYEAQ. V lost 2 bases and J lost 5; bases outside the gene matches: 1. The CDR3 spells CASSLQGAETQYF. CDR3 sequence (DNA): TGTGCCAGCAGCTTACAGGGGGCGGAGACCCAGTACTTC.

This sequence joins TRBV9 and TRBJ1-1; possible D gene TRBD1, 6 bases. The V end lost 1 base, the J end lost 4 bases, and 20 bases lay between the germline ends. Germline CDR1 reads SGDLS; CDR2 reads YYNGEE. CDR3 length equals 17 residues. The CDR3 DNA sequence: TGTGCCAGCAGCGTATCGGGGGGCTATACTCGGGGCACTGAAGCTTTCTTT. Amino acids: CASSVSGGYTRGTEAFF.

The V gene is TRBV9, the J gene TRBJ2-3; 10 nucleotides match TRBD1. Germline trimming cut 3 bases from V and 4 bases from J; bases unmatched to any gene: 5. The germline V gene encodes CDR1 SGDLS and CDR2 YYNGEE. The CDR3 runs 15 residues. The CDR3 nucleotides are TGTGCCAGCAGCGCCGGACAGGGGGTCCCAGATACGCAGTATTTT. This codes for CASSAGQGVPDTQYF. Together with reference TRBV9 and TRBJ2-3, the CDR3 gives the full variable domain: DSGVTQTPKHLITATGQRVTLRCSPRSGDLSVYWYQQSLDQGLQFLIQYYNGEERAKGNILERFSAQQFPDLHSELNLSSLELGDSALYFCASSAGQGVPDTQYFGPGTRLTVL.

The CDR3 region is CASSARAPETQYF. CDR3 DNA sequence: TGTGCCAGCAGTGCCCGCGCCCCTGAGACCCAGTACTTC. The chain carries TRBV2 and TRBJ2-5; D is uncertain. Trimming removed 4 bases from V and 5 bases from J, with 11 bases in between. The CDR3 runs 13 residues. CDR1 is SNHLY and CDR2 is FYNNEI in the germline V gene. Together with reference TRBV2 and TRBJ2-5, the CDR3 gives the full variable domain: EPEVTQTPSHQVTQMGQEVILRCVPISNHLYFYWYRQILGQKVEFLVSFYNNEISEKSEIFDDQFSVERPDGSNFTLKIRSTKLEDSAMYFCASSARAPETQYFGPGTRLLVL.

The rearrangement uses TRBV7-8 and TRBJ1-2; D ambiguous. This CDR3 contains 13 residues. Per the germline V gene, CDR1 is SGHVS and CDR2 is FQNEAQ. V was cut by 4 bases and J by 0 bases, with 6 bases left in between. The CDR3 spells CASSSTTNYGYTF. In DNA, the CDR3 is TGTGCCAGCAGCTCAACTACTAACTATGGCTACACCTTC. Full variable domain (outside the CDR3, taken from reference TRBV7-8 and TRBJ1-2): GAGVSQSPRYKVAKRGQDVALRCDPISGHVSLFWYQQALGQGPEFLTYFQNEAQLDKSGLPSDRFFAERPEGSVSTLKIQRTQQEDSAVYLCASSSTTNYGYTFGSGTRLTVV.

This clone turned up a few times. The rearrangement links TRBV19 to TRBJ1-4; no clear D. The CDR3 is 13 amino acids. V lost 4 bases to trimming and J lost 8 bases, with 11 bases between them. Germline-derived CDR1 and CDR2 are LNHDA and SQIVND (reference sequence). CDR3: CASSTIIWEKLFF. CDR3 bases: TGTGCCAGTAGTACTATTATTTGGGAAAAACTGTTTTTT.

The gene calls are TRBV7-7 and TRBJ2-2, with 10 bases that match TRBD2. The CDR3 runs 16 residues. Germline trimming cut 2 bases from V and 7 bases from J; bases unmatched to any gene: 7. Per germline, CDR1 SSHAT and CDR2 FNYEAQ (reference sequence). The CDR3 here is CASSLNSGRASGELFF. DNA for the CDR3: TGTGCCAGCAGCTTAAACAGCGGGAGGGCTAGCGGGGAGCTGTTTTTT.

V usage is TRBV27 and J usage is TRBJ2-7, with D possibly matching TRBD1 (6 bases). CDR1 and CDR2 from the germline V gene are MNHEY and SMNVEV (reference sequence). Trimming pared 2 bases from V and 7 bases from J, leaving 15 bases between. This CDR3 is built from 14 residues. CDR3: CASSLGQGRVEQYF. The DNA for the CDR3 is TGTGCCAGCAGTTTAGGTCAGGGGAGAGTTGAGCAGTACTTC.

The V call is TRBV5-1, the J call TRBJ2-1, with 13 bases aligning to TRBD2. The V and J ends lost 6 bases and 5 bases, in that order; junction bases with no gene match: 5. The CDR3 is 15 residues long. The V gene's germline CDR1 is SGHRS and CDR2 YFSETQ. DNA for the CDR3: TGCGCCAGCAAGCGACTAGCGGGAGGTAACAATGAGCAGTTCTTC. Translating gives CASKRLAGGNNEQFF. The complete variable domain, with remaining parts taken from reference TRBV5-1 and TRBJ2-1, reads KAGVTQTPRYLIKTRGQQVTLSCSPISGHRSVSWYQQTPGQGLQFLFEYFSETQRNKGNFPGRFSGRQFSNSRSEMNVSTLELGDSALYLCASKRLAGGNNEQFFGPGTRLTVL.

As DNA, the CDR3 is TGTGCCAGCAGCTTAGAAACAGGATCGTTCCAGCCCCAGCATTTT. Residues: CASSLETGSFQPQHF. This chain joins TRBV7-6 and TRBJ1-5; the D gene is possibly TRBD1 (5 bases). The CDR3 has 15 amino acids. Between the trimmed V and J ends, which lost 1 base and 7 bases, there was a span of 14 bases. CDR1 is SGHVS, CDR2 FNYEAQ, per germline.